This TCR beta chain originates from a study of shared clonotypes between healthy human individuals. Sequencing was at deep level. Source study methods: Because ImmunoSEQ provided only junction sequences with no quality scores, the filtering differed. Using immunoSEQ multiplex PCR, the repertoire was profiled, and TCRdb retains in-frame clones only, with some absent. The DNA gave D and trimming, while V, J and clone size come from that table. The repertoire holds more than 2,000,000 clones, with 85% to 95% as singletons. Unmatched junction bases numbered 4, after V lost 4 bases and J lost 3 bases. CDR1 and CDR2 from the germline V gene are MDHEN and SYDVKM. CDR3 size: 14 residues.

This TCR came from a man younger than 30 in good health. Some clones in this sample may be carry-over from other donors' samples. The chain has TRBV28 and TRBJ2-7; the match to TRBD1 covers 9 bases. The sample comprised naive CD4+ T cells from PBMCs. As to subset: CD45RA+ positively selected. CDR3 bases: TGTGCCAGCAGTTCTGGACAGGGGCTCTACGAGCAGTACTTC. This translates into CASSSGQGLYEQYF. The full variable domain, in which reference TRBV28 and TRBJ2-7 provide the parts outside the CDR3, is DVKVTQSSRYLVKRTGEKVFLECVQDMDHENMFWYRQDPGLGLRLIYFSYDVKMKEKGDIPEGYSVSREKKERFSLILESASTNQTSMYLCASSSGQGLYEQYFGPGTRLTVT.